What follows are 25 T cell receptor beta chains derived from one specimen sequenced in a study of regulatory T cells in long-lasting Graves disease. Researchers made TCR beta libraries by using iRepertoire HTBI primers and running Arm-PCR on CDR3 regions. MiXCR, applied by TCRdb to the multiplex PCR reads, yields one record per CDR3 protein. Altogether 350,000 to 450,000 distinct CDR3 sequences are present, 15% to 20% being singletons, with the ten largest covering just under 30%. Time point indicated: newly diagnosed GD, antithyroid drugs for less than 3 months. From PBMCs, RNA was extracted and then used to make the TCR library. These same records also appear under a second study, on T cells in Graves' hyperthyroidism and ophthalmopathy.

Sequencing used peripheral blood mononuclear cells (PBMCs), obtained at new diagnosis, from a patient treated with antithyroid drugs. The origin of the receptors is a man in his forties with Graves disease.

In this sample, this clonotype turned up many times. The V call is TRBV2, the J call TRBJ2-3, with D possibly being TRBD1 or TRBD2 (5 bases each). CDR3 size: 14 residues. Germline loops: CDR1 SNHLY, CDR2 FYNNEI. Deletions cut 7 bases from V and 2 bases from J, with 13 bases between. The CDR3: CASIRGETTDTQYF. The CDR3 bases are TGTGCCAGCATTAGAGGGGAGACCACAGATACGCAGTATTTT.

This clonotype was counted many times. The chain is built from TRBV6-1 and TRBJ1-2, with TRBD1 matching over 7 bases. The CDR3 consists of 12 residues. Germline assignment: CDR1 MNHNS and CDR2 SASEGT. J gave up 5 bases and V 8 bases, and 5 bases lay outside the gene matches. The CDR3 sequence: CASAGTEYGYTF. Written as DNA, the CDR3 is TGTGCCAGCGCCGGGACAGAGTATGGCTACACCTTC.

The chain joins TRBV19 to TRBJ1-4; D remains unclear. This CDR3 has 13 residues. Per the germline V gene, CDR1 is LNHDA and CDR2 is SQIVND (reference sequence). Deletions cut 2 bases from V and 8 bases from J, with 9 bases between. CDR3 sequence: CASSILLDEKLFF. The DNA of the CDR3 is TGTGCCAGTAGTATACTTCTCGACGAAAAACTGTTTTTT.

This clonotype was observed a few times. The chain recombines TRBV5-4 with TRBJ1-2; D possibly corresponds to TRBD1 (6 bases). The CDR3 length is 15 residues. The V gene's germline CDR1 is SGHNT and CDR2 YYREEE (reference sequence). Trimming removed 1 base from V and 1 base from J, with 11 bases in between. In DNA, the CDR3 is TGTGCCAGCAGCTTGACCGGACAGCATAACTATGGCTACACCTTC. The encoded protein is CASSLTGQHNYGYTF.

This chain uses TRBV2 with TRBJ1-2, with D possibly matching TRBD1 (5 bases). V was clipped by 1 base and J by 1 base, with 7 bases between them. Germline V lookup: CDR1 SNHLY, CDR2 FYNNEI. The CDR3 length is 14 residues. The CDR3 DNA is TGTGCCAGCAGTGAAGACAGGTTTAACTATGGCTACACCTTC. This gives the protein CASSEDRFNYGYTF.

This clonotype has a count of ten or more. The rearrangement uses TRBV6-2 or TRBV6-3 and TRBJ2-7; 8 bases align to TRBD1. CDR3 size: 13 residues. The germline CDR1 and CDR2 sequences are MNHEY and SVGEGT. V dropped 8 bases and J dropped 7; count of bases not matched to a gene: 10. DNA for the CDR3: TGTGCCAGCCGGACAGGGCTCCGAGGGGAGCAGTACTTC. Residues: CASRTGLRGEQYF.

The rearrangement uses TRBV11-2 and TRBJ2-2, with 8 bases that match TRBD2. Germline-derived CDR1 and CDR2 are SGHAT and FQNNGV. V shed 5 bases, J shed 7 bases, and the junction held 21 bases outside the gene matches. The CDR3 spans 19 residues. The CDR3 here is CASSVKVEKRGMNDGELFF. In DNA form, the CDR3 reads TGTGCCAGCAGCGTAAAGGTGGAGAAGCGGGGGATGAATGACGGGGAGCTGTTTTTT.

In this sample, this clonotype turned up a few times. V gene TRBV10-3 combines with J gene TRBJ2-6; maybe TRBD1 (7 bases). The V and J ends lost 8 bases and 0 bases respectively, with 14 bases between them. Germline V lookup: CDR1 ENHRY, CDR2 SYGVKD. The CDR3 runs to 16 residues. Written as DNA, the CDR3 is TGTGCCATCGGAGGGGGCCGGTTCTCTGGGGCCAACGTCCTGACTTTC. Encoded protein: CAIGGGRFSGANVLTF.

The chain combines TRBV20-1 with TRBJ1-4; D is perhaps TRBD1 (5 bases). Trimming left V 1 base short and J 8 bases short, with 14 bases between. The CDR3 spans 14 residues. Looked up from germline, CDR1 is DFQATT and CDR2 is SNEGSKA (reference sequence). The CDR3 DNA reads as TGCAGTGCTAGAGTGGGGGTAGTAGGCGAAAAACTGTTTTTT. This sequence encodes CSARVGVVGEKLFF.

The chain employs TRBV4-2 and TRBJ1-6; 10 nucleotides agree with TRBD1. J was trimmed by 4 bases and V by 4 bases; bases with no gene match: 1. The CDR3 has 15 residues. Germline lookup yields CDR1 LGHNA and CDR2 YNFKEQ. The CDR3 protein is CASSPGQGYNSPLHF. CDR3 bases: TGTGCCAGCAGCCCGGGACAGGGGTATAATTCACCCCTCCACTTT.

This clonotype occurred many times. This chain links TRBV2 with TRBJ2-3, with TRBD1 matching over 9 bases. The germline CDR1 and CDR2 sequences are SNHLY and FYNNEI. This CDR3 region has 15 residues. V was pared by 6 bases and J by 0 bases, with 4 bases of the junction left unmatched. This CDR3 reads CASRGTGYSTDTQYF. In DNA form, the CDR3 reads TGTGCCAGCAGGGGGACAGGGTATAGCACAGATACGCAGTATTTT. Full variable domain (rest looked up from reference TRBV2 and TRBJ2-3): EPEVTQTPSHQVTQMGQEVILRCVPISNHLYFYWYRQILGQKVEFLVSFYNNEISEKSEIFDDQFSVERPDGSNFTLKIRSTKLEDSAMYFCASRGTGYSTDTQYFGPGTRLTVL.

This clonotype came up many times. The chain joins TRBV11-2 to TRBJ1-1; tentatively, D is TRBD1 (5 bases). The CDR3 totals 13 residues. Germline loops: CDR1 SGHAT, CDR2 FQNNGV. V was trimmed by 1 base and J by 7 bases, leaving 10 bases between them. The CDR3 DNA reads as TGTGCCAGCAGCTTAGCCCCTGACAGTGAAGCTTTCTTT. Protein sequence: CASSLAPDSEAFF.

The V and J genes are TRBV5-1 and TRBJ2-5; TRBD1 agrees at 10 bases. In germline, CDR1 is SGHRS, CDR2 YFSETQ. V shed 0 bases, J shed 5 bases, and the junction held 13 bases outside the gene matches. The CDR3 totals 18 residues. The CDR3 reads CASSLAPPTGGAFETQYF. In nucleotides, the CDR3 is TGCGCCAGCAGCTTGGCCCCTCCGACAGGGGGCGCGTTCGAGACCCAGTACTTC. The complete variable domain, with remaining parts taken from reference TRBV5-1 and TRBJ2-5, reads KAGVTQTPRYLIKTRGQQVTLSCSPISGHRSVSWYQQTPGQGLQFLFEYFSETQRNKGNFPGRFSGRQFSNSRSEMNVSTLELGDSALYLCASSLAPPTGGAFETQYFGPGTRLLVL.

Of note for this clonotype: One end of the junction fails to match germline, which may point to a read error. The rearrangement uses TRBV6-4 and TRBJ2-4, with 7 bases that match TRBD2. The V gene's germline CDR1 is MRHNA and CDR2 SNTAGT. The CDR3 length is 16 residues. The CDR3 DNA reads as TGTGTCAGCAGTTACTGGTCCGGGGGGGCCAAAAACATTCAGTACTTC. Its protein is CVSSYWSGGAKNIQYF.

V gene TRBV4-1 combines with J gene TRBJ2-5; 7 bases are shared with TRBD1. Looked up from germline, CDR1 is MGHRA and CDR2 is YSYEKL. The CDR3 sequence is 16 residues long. The ends lost 2 bases at V and 5 bases at J; junction bases unmatched: 11. This chain's CDR3 is CASSQMSSQGLETQYF. Written as DNA, the CDR3 is TGCGCCAGCAGCCAAATGAGCTCACAGGGGTTGGAGACCCAGTACTTC.

In its sample, this clonotype was seen once. It may be a read error: a sequence one base away is much more abundant. The gene calls are TRBV18 and TRBJ1-5; D is undetermined. CDR3 length: 15 amino acids. V lost 5 bases and J lost 5, with 16 bases in between. Germline CDR1 and CDR2: KGHSH and LQKENI. CDR3 sequence: CASSWTQFNDQPQHF. In nucleotides, the CDR3 is TGTGCCAGCTCATGGACTCAATTTAATGATCAGCCCCAGCATTTT.

This clonotype has at least ten counts. The chain links TRBV5-1 to TRBJ2-1, with 11 bases identical to TRBD2. The CDR3 runs to 14 residues. Germline loops: CDR1 SGHRS, CDR2 YFSETQ. The junction had 4 bases not matched to a gene; V was cut back by 4 bases and J by 7 bases. The CDR3 sequence is CASSLSGGANEQFF. In DNA, the CDR3 is TGCGCCAGCAGCCTTAGCGGGGGGGCGAATGAGCAGTTCTTC.

This clonotype showed up many times. The V gene is TRBV7-9, the J gene TRBJ1-2; D ambiguous. V shed 5 bases and J shed 1 base, with 11 bases lying between them. The CDR3 extends over 14 amino acids. Germline V lookup: CDR1 SEHNR, CDR2 FQNEAQ (reference sequence). The CDR3 DNA sequence: TGTGCCAGCAGCCCAGGACGGCTTAACTATGGCTACACCTTC. It is translated as CASSPGRLNYGYTF.

There are a few counts of this clonotype. The gene calls are TRBV3-1 and TRBJ2-3; perhaps TRBD2 as D (7 bases). This CDR3 contains 16 residues. Looked up from germline, CDR1 is LGHDT and CDR2 is YNNKEL (reference sequence). Trimming cost V 3 bases and J 3 bases, with 16 bases left between them. This CDR3 is CASSHARGAGTDTQYF. CDR3 bases: TGTGCCAGCAGCCACGCCCGGGGGGCTGGGACAGATACGCAGTATTTT.

This clonotype showed up many times. The chain is built from TRBV12-3 or TRBV12-4 and TRBJ2-1; 10 nucleotides line up with TRBD2. J gave up 9 bases and V 6 bases, and 17 bases lay outside the gene matches. The CDR3 covers 17 residues. The CDR3 region has the DNA TGTGCCAGCAGCGATCCCCTCGGGGGACTAGCGCAGGCTGAGCAGTTCTTC. This codes for CASSDPLGGLAQAEQFF.

Notes on this clonotype: This probably arose from a read error, given a far larger clone one base away. The rearrangement uses TRBV6-1 and TRBJ2-5; 14 bases line up with TRBD2. TRBJ2-7 matches the DNA end more closely, so the J call is doubtful. This CDR3 region has 17 residues. The germline gives CDR1 MNHNS, CDR2 SASEGT. CDR3 sequence: CASSVTGTSGGHCEQYF. The CDR3 coding sequence is TGTGCCAGCAGTGTGACCGGGACTAGCGGGGGCCACTGCGAGCAGTACTTC.

The chain is built from TRBV24-1 and TRBJ2-6; D unclear. V was cut by 4 bases and J by 3 bases, with 6 bases left in between. Germline-derived CDR1 and CDR2 are KGHDR and SFDVKD. The length of the CDR3 is 14 residues. The CDR3 sequence is CATSDKRGANVLTF. The CDR3, as DNA: TGTGCCACCAGTGACAAACGTGGGGCCAACGTCCTGACTTTC.

This clonotype was detected ten times or more. CDR3 bases: TGTGCCTGGAGTGCGGGACCGAACACCGGGGAGCTGTTTTTT. Protein: CAWSAGPNTGELFF. The chain joins TRBV30 to TRBJ2-2; D assignment may be TRBD1 or TRBD2 (5 bases each). Germline V CDR1 and CDR2: GTSNPN, SVGIG (reference sequence). V lost 1 base and J 0 bases, leaving 6 bases between the germline ends. The CDR3 extends over 14 amino acids. The variable domain in full, with the rest retrieved from reference TRBV30 and TRBJ2-2, is SQTIHQWPATLVQPVGSPLSLECTVEGTSNPNLYWYRQAAGRGLQLLFYSVGIGQISSEVPQNLSASRPQDRQFILSSKKLLLSDSGFYLCAWSAGPNTGELFFGEGSRLTVL.

This clonotype showed up many times. J is TRBJ1-1 and V is TRBV12-3 or TRBV12-4; D is unclear. The CDR3 runs 14 residues. Trimming took 6 bases from V and 9 from J, leaving 20 bases between them. The CDR3 loop reads CASSRVRGLSQAFF. The CDR3 bases are TGTGCCAGCAGCCGGGTCCGAGGGCTATCACAAGCTTTCTTT.

This clonotype was detected ten times or more. This chain uses TRBV2 with TRBJ2-7, with D perhaps matching TRBD2 (6 bases). Between the trimmed V and J ends, which lost 3 bases and 1 base, there was a span of 13 bases. The CDR3 is 15 residues long. Germline V CDR1 and CDR2: SNHLY, FYNNEI. The CDR3 DNA follows: TGTGCCAGCAGTGACTTGGCGGGGACTTCCTACGAGCAGTACTTC. This codes for CASSDLAGTSYEQYF.